These 28 T cell receptor beta chains originate from one sample sequenced in a study of T cell responses to AZD1222 COVID-19 vaccine. Assay used: immunoSEQ multiplex PCR; TCRdb lists only in-frame clones, some missing. This sample has over 150,000 clones, with about nine tenths found just once. The specimen was peripheral blood, collected on day 0 of AZD1222 vaccination. Receptors originate from an adult in good health.

This chain connects TRBV5-8 to TRBJ1-5, with D hard to call. The CDR3 is made up of 14 amino acids. Trimming shortened V by 3 bases and J by 3 bases, and 10 bases separated the two germline ends. The germline V gene has CDR1 SGHTS and CDR2 YDEGEE. Written as DNA, the CDR3 is TGTGCCAGCAGCTGGCGGCAAACCAATCAGCCCCAGCATTTT. Its translation: CASSWRQTNQPQHF.

This clone was picked up a small number of times. V usage is TRBV10-3 and J usage is TRBJ2-1; 7 nucleotides agree with TRBD1. With V trimmed by 2 bases and J by 7 bases, 8 bases remained unmatched. Germline V CDR1 and CDR2: ENHRY, SYGVKD. There are 15 residues in the CDR3. CDR3 nucleotides: TGTGCCATCAGTGAGCCACCCACAGGGGTGAATGAGCAGTTCTTC. It yields the protein CAISEPPTGVNEQFF.

J is TRBJ2-3 and V is TRBV28, with D tentatively TRBD1 (6 bases). The V end was cut by 8 bases, the J end by 2 bases, with 20 bases between. Germline CDR1 reads MDHEN; CDR2 reads SYDVKM. This CDR3 comprises 16 residues. This CDR3 is CASVGETGPFTDTQYF. CDR3 bases: TGTGCCAGCGTTGGGGAAACAGGGCCGTTCACAGATACGCAGTATTTT. Variable domain in full (rest from reference TRBV28 and TRBJ2-3): DVKVTQSSRYLVKRTGEKVFLECVQDMDHENMFWYRQDPGLGLRLIYFSYDVKMKEKGDIPEGYSVSREKKERFSLILESASTNQTSMYLCASVGETGPFTDTQYFGPGTRLTVL.

V is TRBV6-5 and J is TRBJ1-5, with TRBD1 matching over 9 bases. The germline V gene encodes CDR1 MNHEY and CDR2 SVGAGI. The CDR3 length is 13 residues. With V trimmed by 6 bases and J by 7 bases, 4 bases remained unmatched. The chain's CDR3 is CASRRGQGQPQHF. CDR3 nucleotides: TGTGCCAGCAGGAGGGGACAGGGACAGCCCCAGCATTTT.

The chain combines TRBV6-5 with TRBJ2-7; 11 positions agree with TRBD2. Germline trimming cut 2 bases from V and 5 bases from J; bases unmatched to any gene: 5. CDR3 length: 15 amino acids. The germline V gene has CDR1 MNHEY and CDR2 SVGAGI. The chain's CDR3 is CASSYGTSGGDEQYF. CDR3 sequence (DNA): TGTGCCAGCAGTTACGGGACTAGCGGTGGCGACGAGCAGTACTTC.

This chain connects TRBV10-3 to TRBJ2-2, with 7 bases that match TRBD1. Germline CDR1 reads ENHRY; CDR2 reads SYGVKD. CDR3 length: 14 residues. The junction had 6 bases not matched to a gene; V was cut back by 4 bases and J by 7 bases. CDR3 amino acids: CAISVKGANGELFF. Written as DNA, the CDR3 is TGTGCCATCAGTGTCAAGGGGGCGAACGGGGAGCTGTTTTTT.

This clone was seen just once. The chain couples TRBV11-3 to TRBJ1-1; possibly TRBD1 for D (5 bases). The CDR3 loop spans 13 amino acids. Trimming stripped 11 bases from V and 0 bases from J, with 13 bases between. Germline CDR1 is SGHNT and CDR2 is YENEEA. CDR3 protein: CAGGEGVNTEAFF. CDR3 bases: TGTGCCGGAGGGGAGGGAGTGAACACTGAAGCTTTCTTT.

This chain joins TRBV3-1 (or the pseudogene TRBV3-2) and TRBJ2-2; weak D call: TRBD2 (7 bases). Germline values: CDR1 LGHDT, CDR2 YNNKEL (reference sequence). V lost 5 bases and J lost 4, with 11 bases in between. CDR3 length equals 14 residues. The CDR3 spells CASSGGAGTGELFF. The CDR3 DNA sequence: TGTGCCAGCAGCGGGGGGGCCGGCACCGGGGAGCTGTTTTTT.

The chain carries TRBV28 and TRBJ1-5, with 12 bases fitting TRBD1. Per germline, CDR1 MDHEN and CDR2 SYDVKM. V lost 7 bases and J lost 7; bases outside the gene matches: 11. The CDR3 loop spans 16 amino acids. The DNA for the CDR3 is TGTGCCAGCAATACCGCGGGACAGGGGGCCGGGCAGCCCCAGCATTTT. This sequence encodes CASNTAGQGAGQPQHF.

The chain couples TRBV7-2 to TRBJ1-5; D is perhaps TRBD1 (6 bases). The CDR3 is made up of 17 amino acids. The V and J ends lost 4 bases and 2 bases respectively, with 18 bases between them. Looked up from germline, CDR1 is SGHTA and CDR2 is FQGNSA. In DNA, the CDR3 is TGTGCCAGCAGCTCTCCCAGGGGCGGGATCGGCAATCAGCCCCAGCATTTT. Protein: CASSSPRGGIGNQPQHF.

The chain is built from TRBV5-4 and TRBJ1-1; TRBD1 agrees at 10 bases. Germline assignment: CDR1 SGHNT and CDR2 YYREEE (reference sequence). V shed 1 base and J 11 bases; nucleotides not matched to a gene: 5. This CDR3 region has 13 residues. The CDR3 protein is CASSLSGTGVAFF. DNA for the CDR3: TGTGCCAGCAGCTTGTCCGGGACAGGGGTCGCTTTCTTT. The full variable domain, completed using reference TRBV5-4 and TRBJ1-1, is ETGVTQSPTHLIKTRGQQVTLRCSSQSGHNTVSWYQQALGQGPQFIFQYYREEENGRGNFPPRFSGLQFPNYSSELNVNALELDDSALYLCASSLSGTGVAFFGQGTRLTVV.

The chain joins TRBV11-2 to TRBJ1-4; 8 positions agree with TRBD1. V was pared by 4 bases and J by 5 bases, with 6 bases of the junction left unmatched. CDR1 is SGHAT and CDR2 is FQNNGV in the germline V gene. This CDR3 region has 15 residues. CDR3 coding DNA: TGTGCCAGCAGCTCCCTTGACAGGGGAAATGAAAAACTGTTTTTT. Encoded protein: CASSSLDRGNEKLFF.

J is TRBJ1-3 and V is TRBV4-1; 8 bases match TRBD1. There are 15 residues in the CDR3. In germline, CDR1 is MGHRA, CDR2 YSYEKL. The V and J ends lost 2 bases and 2 bases, in that order; junction bases with no gene match: 2. CDR3 protein: CASSQLDRAGNTIYF. CDR3 coding DNA: TGCGCCAGCAGCCAACTGGACAGGGCTGGAAACACCATATATTTT.

This sequence joins TRBV3-1 (or the pseudogene TRBV3-2) and TRBJ2-7, with unresolved D. CDR1 LGHDT and CDR2 YNNKEL come from the germline V gene (reference sequence). With 4 bases removed from V and 2 bases from J, the gap between germline ends came to 12 bases. The CDR3 covers 14 residues. The CDR3 sequence: CASSPPTNTYEQYF. In nucleotides, the CDR3 is TGTGCCAGCAGCCCCCCGACAAATACCTACGAGCAGTACTTC.

J is TRBJ1-1 and V is TRBV5-4, with TRBD1 matching 9 bases. V lost 3 bases and J lost 4; bases outside the gene matches: 10. The germline CDR1 and CDR2 sequences are SGHNT and YYREEE (reference sequence). The CDR3 is made up of 16 amino acids. CDR3 coding DNA: TGTGCCAGCAGCTGGGGGCCGGGACAGGGAGCCACTGAAGCTTTCTTT. Translating gives CASSWGPGQGATEAFF.

This chain links TRBV29-1 with TRBJ1-2; no firm D call. V was pared by 4 bases and J by 8 bases, with 26 bases between. CDR3 size: 16 residues. Germline CDR1 SQVTM, CDR2 ANQGSEA. For the CDR3, the DNA is TGCAGCGTTGGGCTAAAGGCCGAATTCGGGTATGGGGGCTACACCTTC. It yields the protein CSVGLKAEFGYGGYTF.

This chain joins TRBV27 and TRBJ1-1; D is unresolved. CDR1 and CDR2 (germline): MNHEY, SMNVEV (reference sequence). The germline V and J ends were trimmed by 6 bases and 11 bases, with 13 bases remaining between them. This CDR3 has 11 residues. The CDR3 DNA follows: TGTGCCAGCAGGTATGGAGGCCGCGCTTTCTTT. Its protein product is CASRYGGRAFF.

CDR3 in DNA: TGCGCCAGCAGCCATGCGACAGGGAAGAACACTGAAGCTTTCTTT. Translated, it gives CASSHATGKNTEAFF. The chain employs TRBV4-1 and TRBJ1-1; 7 positions match TRBD1. The germline gives CDR1 MGHRA, CDR2 YSYEKL. V trimming: 3 bases; J trimming: 1 base; junction bases outside the gene matches: 5. The CDR3 runs to 15 residues.

The CDR3 spells CASSLHNEQFF. CDR3 nucleotide sequence: TGTGCCAGCAGCCTCCACAATGAGCAGTTCTTC. The chain recombines TRBV3-1 (or the pseudogene TRBV3-2) with TRBJ2-1; D gene unclear. Trimming stripped 4 bases from V and 5 bases from J, with 3 bases between. This CDR3 contains 11 residues. Germline V lookup: CDR1 LGHDT, CDR2 YNNKEL (reference sequence).

The V call is TRBV6-2 or TRBV6-3, the J call TRBJ2-3; 7 bases agree with TRBD2. Trimming removed 4 bases from V and 0 bases from J; junction bases left unmatched: 7. Germline lookup yields CDR1 MNHEY and CDR2 SVGEGT. The CDR3 is 16 amino acids. The DNA for the CDR3 is TGTGCCAGCAGTTTCTTCCGAGCGGGAAGCACAGATACGCAGTATTTT. It yields the protein CASSFFRAGSTDTQYF.

The V and J genes are TRBV10-3 and TRBJ1-5; no firm D call. Per germline, CDR1 ENHRY and CDR2 SYGVKD. The germline V and J ends were trimmed by 4 bases and 1 base, with 20 bases remaining between them. The CDR3 is 18 amino acids. The CDR3 region is CAISGPSLGGASNQPQHF. In DNA form, the CDR3 reads TGTGCCATCAGTGGCCCATCCTTAGGTGGAGCCAGCAATCAGCCCCAGCATTTT.

This rearrangement joins TRBV4-1 to TRBJ2-7; the D gene could be TRBD1 or TRBD2 (5 bases each). This CDR3 is built from 15 residues. V was shortened by 4 bases and J by 4 bases, with 17 bases between the two germline ends. CDR1 and CDR2 from the germline V gene are MGHRA and YSYEKL. The CDR3: CASSLRPGPQYEQYF. As DNA, the CDR3 is TGCGCCAGCAGCCTACGTCCGGGACCACAGTACGAGCAGTACTTC.

The chain employs TRBV28 and TRBJ1-2; no definite D call. Germline V gives CDR1 MDHEN, CDR2 SYDVKM. Trimming pared 6 bases from V and 4 bases from J, leaving 12 bases between. This CDR3 comprises 13 residues. The CDR3 DNA is TGTGCCAGCAGCCTTTTAGGCGGCTATGGCTACACCTTC. It translates to CASSLLGGYGYTF.

The chain carries TRBV6-5 and TRBJ2-7; possibly TRBD2 for D (7 bases). This CDR3 has 15 residues. Germline loops: CDR1 MNHEY, CDR2 SVGAGI. Trimming cost V 1 base and J 2 bases, with 12 bases left between them. The CDR3 protein is CASSYFLGGPYEQYF. CDR3 bases: TGTGCCAGCAGTTACTTTCTCGGGGGGCCCTACGAGCAGTACTTC.

The J gene is TRBJ2-2, the V gene TRBV18, with D possibly matching TRBD1 (5 bases). The germline gives CDR1 KGHSH, CDR2 LQKENI. Trimming removed 3 bases at V and 4 bases at J, with 12 bases between. The CDR3 contains 15 residues. The CDR3, as DNA: TGTGCCAGCTCACCCTTGGACACGTCCACCGGGGAGCTGTTTTTT. Translated, it gives CASSPLDTSTGELFF.

The chain carries TRBV6-5 and TRBJ1-1; D not resolved. V was shortened by 4 bases and J by 1 base, with 10 bases between the two germline ends. Germline CDR1 and CDR2: MNHEY and SVGAGI. CDR3 length: 14 residues. The CDR3 DNA sequence: TGTGCCAGCAGTTTGCCGATGGGGAACACTGAAGCTTTCTTT. Amino acids: CASSLPMGNTEAFF.

The chain is built from TRBV3-1 (or the pseudogene TRBV3-2) and TRBJ2-1; 9 bases match TRBD2. J gave up 14 bases and V 0 bases, and 5 bases lay outside the gene matches. The CDR3 loop spans 13 amino acids. CDR1 and CDR2 (germline): LGHDT, YNNKEL (reference sequence). The CDR3 DNA reads as TGTGCCAGCAGCCAAGAAGGATTAGCGGGGGAGTTCTTC. Its protein product is CASSQEGLAGEFF.

The J gene is TRBJ2-3, the V gene TRBV4-1; D may correspond to TRBD1 or TRBD2 (5 bases each). CDR3 length: 17 amino acids. Germline CDR1 and CDR2: MGHRA and YSYEKL. The V end was cut by 1 base, the J end by 4 bases, with 18 bases between. CDR3 sequence: CASSQVWGSSGPDTQYF. The CDR3 nucleotides read TGCGCCAGCAGCCAAGTTTGGGGCTCCAGCGGCCCAGATACGCAGTATTTT.